The present TCR beta chain was sequenced within a study of T-cell reconstitution after alpha-beta-depleted transplantation in children. Per the germline V gene, CDR1 is LGHNA and CDR2 is YNFKEQ. V dropped 4 bases and J dropped 6; count of bases not matched to a gene: 13. The length of the CDR3 is 17 residues. Researchers prepared the TCRbeta library using unique molecular identifiers, the study reports. TCRdb reanalysed the PCR reads using MiXCR and keeps one entry per CDR3 protein. The sample comprises fewer than 750,000 distinct CDR3 sequences, 23% of which are singletons, and 13% to 15% rests with the top ten. This clonotype showed up just a few times.

The receptor comes from a boy less than two years old who had a stem cell transplant for acute myeloid leukemia, so the T cells may come from the graft donor. The source was PBMCs, mostly from graft donor cells, collected 360 days after TCRalphabeta/CD19-depleted stem cell transplant. The rearrangement joins TRBV4-2 to TRBJ1-2; the match to TRBD1 covers 11 bases. CDR3 loop: CASSLTGTGGSVNGYTF. The CDR3 bases are TGTGCCAGCAGCCTAACCGGGACAGGGGGTTCCGTTAATGGCTACACCTTC.